The 25 T cell receptor beta chains presented below share a single source sample, sequenced in a study of technical replicates of blood from four donors. Libraries were prepared by immunoSEQ multiplex PCR; TCRdb keeps only in-frame clonotypes and omits some of them. The sample lists tens of thousands of clones, approximately 92% occurring once. The sequenced sample was PBMCs. The receptor source for this set is a human donor in good health. Some clones in this sample may be carry-over from other donors' samples.

The CDR3 here is CASSAPLGGWNTGELFF. DNA for the CDR3: TGTGCCAGCAGCGCCCCCTTAGGGGGCTGGAACACCGGGGAGCTGTTTTTT. The chain links TRBV5-6 to TRBJ2-2, with 7 bases that match TRBD1. From germline, CDR1 is SGHDT and CDR2 YYEEEE. The CDR3 sequence is 17 residues long. V was pared by 4 bases and J by 1 base, with 10 bases of the junction left unmatched. Together with reference TRBV5-6 and TRBJ2-2, the CDR3 gives the full variable domain: DAGVTQSPTHLIKTRGQQVTLRCSPKSGHDTVSWYQQALGQGPQFIFQYYEEEERQRGNFPDRFSGHQFPNYSSELNVNALLLGDSALYLCASSAPLGGWNTGELFFGEGSRLTVL.

The V gene is TRBV10-3, the J gene TRBJ1-1; D unclear. CDR1 is ENHRY, CDR2 SYGVKD, per germline. The V end lost 6 bases, the J end lost 5 bases, and 7 bases lay between the germline ends. The CDR3 contains 11 residues. In nucleotides, the CDR3 is TGTGCCATCAGGAGGGCTACTGAAGCTTTCTTT. It is translated as CAIRRATEAFF.

The rearrangement links TRBV5-3 to TRBJ2-5; 8 bases agree with TRBD1. TRBV5-3 is an open reading frame whose function is uncertain. CDR3 length equals 16 residues. V shed 5 bases and J 5 bases; nucleotides not matched to a gene: 14. CDR3 bases: TGTGCCAGAAGTCAACCGGACAGGGTTTACCGGGAGACCCAGTACTTC. It specifies CARSQPDRVYRETQYF.

V is TRBV4-3 and J is TRBJ2-7; maybe TRBD1 (6 bases). This CDR3 is 15 amino acids long. V lost 4 bases and J lost 7, with 20 bases in between. Per the germline V gene, CDR1 is LGHNA and CDR2 is YSLEER. The CDR3 nucleotides read TGCGCCAGCAGCCCCGAGCCCTACAGGGTCGAAGAGCAGTACTTC. As protein: CASSPEPYRVEEQYF.

The chain uses TRBV23-1 and TRBJ1-1; D ambiguous. TRBV23-1 is noted as an ORF with a role that remains uncertain. Trimming pared 0 bases from V and 8 bases from J, leaving 7 bases between. This CDR3 region has 12 residues. The CDR3, as DNA: TGCGCCAGCAGTCAATCACTTACCGAAGCTTTCTTT. Translating it yields CASSQSLTEAFF.

The gene calls are TRBV2 and TRBJ1-4, with D perhaps TRBD1 (6 bases). Germline assignment: CDR1 SNHLY and CDR2 FYNNEI. CDR3 length: 15 residues. Trimming removed 3 bases at V and 0 bases at J, with 8 bases between. CDR3 nucleotides: TGTGCCAGCAGTGAGGACAGAGCAACTAATGAAAAACTGTTTTTT. Translated, it gives CASSEDRATNEKLFF.

This clone was seen a single time. The rearrangement uses TRBV30 and TRBJ2-5; D perhaps matches TRBD1 (5 bases). CDR1 GTSNPN and CDR2 SVGIG come from the germline V gene (reference sequence). Trimming shortened V by 3 bases and J by 5 bases, and 10 bases separated the two germline ends. This CDR3 is 12 amino acids long. Here the CDR3 reads CAWSPRVETQYF. CDR3 DNA sequence: TGTGCCTGGAGCCCCAGGGTGGAGACCCAGTACTTC.

CDR3 sequence (DNA): TGTGCCAGCAGCCAAGGAAACAGGGAGACTGAAGCTTTCTTT. Translated: CASSQGNRETEAFF. The J gene is TRBJ1-1, the V gene TRBV7-9; a possible D gene is TRBD1 (6 bases). The germline CDR1 and CDR2 sequences are SEHNR and FQNEAQ (reference sequence). V shed 5 bases and J shed 5 bases, with 15 bases lying between them. This CDR3 comprises 14 residues.

The chain recombines TRBV27 with TRBJ2-7; tentative D call: TRBD2 (6 bases). Germline V CDR1 and CDR2: MNHEY, SMNVEV (reference sequence). The CDR3 spans 15 residues. V dropped 2 bases and J dropped 2 bases, with 13 bases sitting between them. In DNA form, the CDR3 reads TGTGCCAGCAGTTTAAACCCCCAGCGGGCCTACGAGCAGTACTTC. Translation gives CASSLNPQRAYEQYF.

The chain is built from TRBV6-1 and TRBJ1-1; a possible D gene is TRBD1 (6 bases). Germline V gives CDR1 MNHNS, CDR2 SASEGT. The CDR3 extends over 14 amino acids. Trimming removed 2 bases from V and 2 bases from J, with 9 bases in between. The chain's CDR3 is CASSERGRNTEAFF. CDR3 nucleotide sequence: TGTGCCAGCAGTGAAAGGGGGAGAAACACTGAAGCTTTCTTT.

This clone was counted only a few times. J is TRBJ2-7 and V is TRBV6-5; 9 bases are a match to TRBD2. V dropped 2 bases and J dropped 2; count of bases not matched to a gene: 4. This CDR3 region has 15 residues. Germline V gene data show CDR1 as MNHEY and CDR2 as SVGAGI. The CDR3 sequence is CASSYGAGGPYEQYF. The CDR3 DNA reads TGTGCCAGCAGTTACGGAGCGGGGGGCCCCTACGAGCAGTACTTC.

V is TRBV10-3 and J is TRBJ1-2; D perhaps matches TRBD1 (6 bases). Trimming removed 3 bases at V and 2 bases at J, with 13 bases between. The CDR3 spans 15 residues. CDR1 is ENHRY and CDR2 is SYGVKD in the germline V gene. The DNA for the CDR3 is TGTGCCATCAGTGACGCCAGGGGAGAGAACTATGGCTACACCTTC. Encoded protein: CAISDARGENYGYTF.

This rearrangement joins TRBV5-1 to TRBJ2-3, with D possibly TRBD2 on 6 matching bases. The CDR3 contains 15 residues. V lost 2 bases, J lost 1 base, and 11 bases lay in between. Germline assignment: CDR1 SGHRS and CDR2 YFSETQ. The CDR3 here is CASSFRDFRTDTQYF. CDR3 sequence (DNA): TGCGCCAGCAGCTTCCGGGACTTTCGCACAGATACGCAGTATTTT.

CDR3 loop: CASRDSQQRDTEAFF. The CDR3 DNA reads as TGTGCCAGCAGGGACAGTCAGCAGAGGGACACTGAAGCTTTCTTT. The chain uses TRBV6-1 and TRBJ1-1; D is perhaps TRBD1 (6 bases). The CDR3 totals 15 residues. The germline gives CDR1 MNHNS, CDR2 SASEGT. V lost 6 bases, J lost 3 bases, and 17 bases lay in between.

Remarks on this clone: One end of the junction varies from germline; a read error may be responsible. The chain combines TRBV2 with TRBJ2-7; 11 bases align to TRBD2. The CDR3 covers 12 residues. Germline V lookup: CDR1 SNHLY, CDR2 FYNNEI. The CDR3 nucleotides read TGTGCCAGCAGTGAATCTAGCGGGGGGTGGAACTTC. Translation: CASSESSGGWNF.

V gene TRBV15 combines with J gene TRBJ2-7, with 9 positions matching TRBD2. The CDR3 has 14 amino acids. V shed 5 bases and J 5 bases; nucleotides not matched to a gene: 7. Germline V gene data show CDR1 as LNHNV and CDR2 as YYDKDF (reference sequence). CDR3 sequence (DNA): TGTGCCACCAGCCCCGGGACTAGCATCCACGAGCAGTACTTC. Protein: CATSPGTSIHEQYF.

V is TRBV4-2 and J is TRBJ2-7, with 9 nucleotides matching TRBD1. Germline V lookup: CDR1 LGHNA, CDR2 YNFKEQ. The CDR3 runs to 17 residues. With V trimmed by 3 bases and J by 3 bases, 12 bases remained unmatched. CDR3 sequence: CASSQVPGQGYRYEQYF. For the CDR3, the DNA is TGTGCCAGCAGCCAGGTTCCGGGACAGGGTTATCGCTACGAGCAGTACTTC.

This sequence joins TRBV7-2 and TRBJ2-1; 10 nucleotides line up with TRBD1. The CDR3 contains 15 residues. Germline CDR1 SGHTA, CDR2 FQGNSA. J was trimmed by 1 base and V by 8 bases; bases with no gene match: 5. The CDR3 DNA reads TGTGCCAGCCGAAGGACAGGGGGTTCCTACAATGAGCAGTTCTTC. Residues: CASRRTGGSYNEQFF.

The chain recombines TRBV2 with TRBJ2-1, with 10 bases fitting TRBD2. The junction had 9 bases not matched to a gene; V was cut back by 7 bases and J by 12 bases. The CDR3 is 13 amino acids. Germline V gene lookup returns CDR1 SNHLY and CDR2 FYNNEI. Here the CDR3 reads CASIGLAGARQFF. CDR3 nucleotides: TGTGCCAGCATCGGGCTAGCGGGAGCAAGGCAGTTCTTC.

The chain couples TRBV7-9 to TRBJ1-2; no definite D call. V lost 2 bases to trimming and J lost 8 bases, with 12 bases between them. This CDR3 contains 13 residues. Germline assignment: CDR1 SEHNR and CDR2 FQNEAQ (reference sequence). Here the CDR3 DNA reads TGTGCCAGCAGCTTACAGGAGAGGGAAGGCTACACCTTC. It is translated as CASSLQEREGYTF.

This chain uses TRBV10-1 with TRBJ2-5; no clear D. The germline CDR1 and CDR2 sequences are WNHNN and SYGVQD (reference sequence). The CDR3 length is 15 residues. The V end was cut by 9 bases, the J end by 5 bases, with 22 bases between. CDR3 amino acids: CARKRKVQLRETQYF. The CDR3 DNA follows: TGCGCCAGGAAACGGAAGGTTCAGCTCAGGGAGACCCAGTACTTC.

The chain uses TRBV7-2 and TRBJ2-6; maybe TRBD2 (5 bases). V shed 3 bases and J shed 2 bases, with 8 bases lying between them. The CDR3 has 15 residues. Germline V gives CDR1 SGHTA, CDR2 FQGNSA. CDR3 nucleotide sequence: TGTGCCAGCAGCTTCGGAGGAACTGGGGCCAACGTCCTGACTTTC. Residues: CASSFGGTGANVLTF.

V usage is TRBV4-1 and J usage is TRBJ2-5; 9 bases fit TRBD2. CDR1 is MGHRA and CDR2 is YSYEKL in the germline V gene. This CDR3 region has 17 residues. Losses at the gene ends were 2 bases for V and 4 bases for J; bases not matched to a gene: 11. CDR3 protein: CASSQTPGRGRGETQYF. CDR3 nucleotides: TGCGCCAGCAGCCAAACCCCAGGGCGCGGGAGGGGAGAGACCCAGTACTTC.

V usage is TRBV4-3 and J usage is TRBJ2-7, with 7 positions matching TRBD1. CDR1 is LGHNA, CDR2 YSLEER, per germline. The ends lost 2 bases at V and 4 bases at J; junction bases unmatched: 5. The CDR3 totals 14 residues. The CDR3 sequence: CASSQRTGKYEQYF. As DNA, the CDR3 is TGCGCCAGCAGCCAAAGGACAGGAAAGTACGAGCAGTACTTC.

The chain couples TRBV7-2 to TRBJ1-1, with D uncertain. The ends were cut back, 1 base at V and 6 bases at J, with 9 bases in the middle. This CDR3 has 13 residues. Looked up from germline, CDR1 is SGHTA and CDR2 is FQGNSA. The DNA for the CDR3 is TGTGCCAGCAGCTTAGGCCCGGGAGCTGAAGCTTTCTTT. Translated, it gives CASSLGPGAEAFF.